These 15 T cell receptor beta chains were sequenced from one sample in a study of blood T cell repertoires in COVID-19. Measured with immunoSEQ multiplex PCR; TCRdb has only the in-frame clones, and not every one. Among about 350,000 clones listed, about 90% were seen once. The sequenced sample consisted of PBMCs or T cells enriched from blood (not recorded which). The receptors derive from a woman aged 30 to 39 who had recovered from COVID-19.

The genes are TRBV27 and TRBJ1-5; D unresolved. From germline, CDR1 is MNHEY and CDR2 SMNVEV (reference sequence). V was shortened by 2 bases and J by 0 bases, with 11 bases between the two germline ends. The CDR3 covers 16 residues. The CDR3 bases are TGTGCCAGCAGTTTAAGGCCGGCGGATAGCAATCAGCCCCAGCATTTT. Protein sequence: CASSLRPADSNQPQHF.

This sequence joins TRBV19 and TRBJ1-2, with TRBD1 matching 9 bases. The germline gives CDR1 LNHDA, CDR2 SQIVND (reference sequence). Trimming removed 9 bases from V and 5 bases from J; junction bases left unmatched: 13. The CDR3 length is 15 residues. The CDR3 DNA is TGTGCCAGCCGGAACGGGACAGGGTCATGGTATGGCTACACCTTC. Translated: CASRNGTGSWYGYTF.

CDR3 residues: CASGFLAQETQYF. The CDR3, as DNA: TGTGCCAGCGGGTTTCTAGCCCAAGAGACCCAGTACTTC. The rearrangement uses TRBV2 and TRBJ2-5; D possibly corresponds to TRBD2 (5 bases). The V end lost 8 bases, the J end lost 1 base, and 11 bases lay between the germline ends. Germline CDR1 SNHLY, CDR2 FYNNEI. This CDR3 comprises 13 residues.

The chain has TRBV5-4 and TRBJ1-4; a weak D match, TRBD1 (6 bases). CDR3 length: 17 amino acids. From germline, CDR1 is SGHNT and CDR2 YYREEE (reference sequence). V lost 4 bases and J 2 bases, leaving 18 bases between the germline ends. The CDR3 region is CASSRGGATVTNEKLFF. In nucleotides, the CDR3 is TGTGCCAGCAGCCGGGGGGGGGCCACGGTTACTAATGAAAAACTGTTTTTT.

The chain couples TRBV7-9 to TRBJ2-3; 9 bases match TRBD2. The trim removed 1 base at V and 0 bases at J, leaving 2 bases unmatched. The CDR3 covers 16 residues. Germline loops: CDR1 SEHNR, CDR2 FQNEAQ (reference sequence). The CDR3 DNA is TGTGCCAGCAGCTTAGTTGCGGGGGGGAGCACAGATACGCAGTATTTT. It encodes CASSLVAGGSTDTQYF.

V gene TRBV4-1 combines with J gene TRBJ2-1; 7 bases map to TRBD2. This CDR3 has 16 amino acids. Germline-derived CDR1 and CDR2 are MGHRA and YSYEKL. V dropped 4 bases and J dropped 8; count of bases not matched to a gene: 14. For the CDR3, the DNA is TGCGCCAGCAGCCCCCAGATGAGCGGGGCCCTCCATGAGCAGTTCTTC. Translating gives CASSPQMSGALHEQFF.

The chain combines TRBV24-1 with TRBJ1-2; D is possibly TRBD1 (5 bases). Germline CDR1 is KGHDR and CDR2 is SFDVKD. V was cut by 3 bases and J by 8 bases, with 15 bases left in between. CDR3 length equals 14 residues. The CDR3 spells CATSDTGLRWGYTF. For the CDR3, the DNA is TGTGCCACCAGTGATACGGGACTCCGGTGGGGCTACACCTTC.

The chain joins TRBV12-3 or TRBV12-4 to TRBJ1-1; TRBD1 aligns across 8 bases. CDR3 length equals 13 residues. V shed 11 bases, J shed 1 base, and the junction held 6 bases outside the gene matches. The CDR3 protein is CAGGTGENTEAFF. DNA for the CDR3: TGTGCCGGAGGGACAGGAGAGAACACTGAAGCTTTCTTT.

The chain links TRBV5-1 to TRBJ2-7, with D possibly being TRBD2 (7 bases). This CDR3 contains 15 residues. V shed 4 bases and J shed 0 bases, with 14 bases lying between them. Germline V gene sequence: CDR1 SGHRS, CDR2 YFSETQ. The CDR3 region has the DNA TGCGCCAGCAGCGGGGGAGGGGGAAGCTCCTACGAGCAGTACTTC. Its protein product is CASSGGGGSSYEQYF. Full variable domain (rest looked up from reference TRBV5-1 and TRBJ2-7): KAGVTQTPRYLIKTRGQQVTLSCSPISGHRSVSWYQQTPGQGLQFLFEYFSETQRNKGNFPGRFSGRQFSNSRSEMNVSTLELGDSALYLCASSGGGGSSYEQYFGPGTRLTVT.

This rearrangement joins TRBV27 to TRBJ2-3, with 9 bases fitting TRBD1. Germline lookup yields CDR1 MNHEY and CDR2 SMNVEV (reference sequence). The CDR3 covers 16 residues. V trimming: 5 bases; J trimming: 4 bases; junction bases outside the gene matches: 10. The CDR3 spells CASSTRDRVYPDTQYF. CDR3 bases: TGTGCCAGCAGTACCCGGGACAGGGTATACCCAGATACGCAGTATTTT.

This chain connects TRBV18 to TRBJ1-1, with 7 nucleotides matching TRBD1. This CDR3 region has 15 residues. Trimming took 3 bases from V and 1 from J; bases not matched to a gene: 5. CDR1 is KGHSH and CDR2 is LQKENI in the germline V gene. The CDR3 coding sequence is TGTGCCAGCTCACCCCGACAGGGAGAGAACACTGAAGCTTTCTTT. This translates into CASSPRQGENTEAFF.

The rearrangement links TRBV11-2 to TRBJ1-4; D unclear. CDR3 length equals 12 residues. CDR1 SGHAT and CDR2 FQNNGV come from the germline V gene. Trimming took 5 bases from V and 7 from J, leaving 8 bases between them. The CDR3 DNA reads as TGTGCCAGCAGCCTGGCGGGTGAAAAACTGTTTTTT. Its translation is CASSLAGEKLFF.

This sequence joins TRBV14 and TRBJ1-6; D not certain. The germline CDR1 and CDR2 sequences are SGHDN and FVKESK. The CDR3 runs 15 residues. The ends were cut back, 1 base at V and 9 bases at J, with 13 bases in the middle. The chain's CDR3 is CASSQVGGFGSPLHF. The CDR3 coding sequence is TGTGCCAGCAGCCAAGTCGGCGGGTTTGGTTCACCCCTCCACTTT.

The chain combines TRBV12-3 or TRBV12-4 with TRBJ2-7, with TRBD2 matching 8 bases. V was pared by 6 bases and J by 4 bases, with 5 bases of the junction left unmatched. The CDR3 sequence is 13 residues long. CDR3: CASRTPSGYEQYF. In DNA form, the CDR3 reads TGTGCCAGCAGGACCCCTAGCGGGTACGAGCAGTACTTC.

The genes are TRBV29-1 and TRBJ1-1; D possibly corresponds to TRBD1 (6 bases). The CDR3 sequence is 12 residues long. CDR1 is SQVTM, CDR2 ANQGSEA, per germline. V lost 7 bases, J lost 0 bases, and 9 bases lay in between. For the CDR3, the DNA is TGCAGCGCTCACAGGGTGAACACTGAAGCTTTCTTT. Its translation is CSAHRVNTEAFF. The full variable domain, completed using reference TRBV29-1 and TRBJ1-1, is SAVISQKPSRDICQRGTSLTIQCQVDSQVTMMFWYRQQPGQSLTLIATANQGSEATYESGFVIDKFPISRPNLTFSTLTVSNMSPEDSSIYLCSAHRVNTEAFFGQGTRLTVV.